Each of the 21 T cell receptor beta chains below was sequenced from the same sample in a study of cytomegalovirus exposure and HLA in healthy donors. With 60 Vbeta and 13 Jbeta primers, the PCR was carried out. The table came from immunoSEQ multiplex PCR; TCRdb's copy has only in-frame clones and leaves some out. The top ten clones hold 1.3% of a sample with 200,000 to 250,000 clones, more than 75% of them seen once. The sequenced material came from PBMCs. The receptors shown here come from a human donor in good health.

The chain links TRBV6-5 to TRBJ1-3; 12 nucleotides agree with TRBD1. With V trimmed by 5 bases and J by 14 bases, 7 bases remained unmatched. Per the germline V gene, CDR1 is MNHEY and CDR2 is SVGAGI. The CDR3 is 13 amino acids. In DNA, the CDR3 is TGTGCCAGCAGTCCCGGGACAGGGGGCAGGTTATATTTT. Encoded protein: CASSPGTGGRLYF.

The V and J genes are TRBV28 and TRBJ2-2; D perhaps matches TRBD2 (5 bases). Germline CDR1 MDHEN, CDR2 SYDVKM. This CDR3 spans 15 amino acids. V shed 1 base and J shed 4 bases, with 10 bases lying between them. The DNA for the CDR3 is TGTGCCAGCAGTTTATCTTACCGGGGCACCGGGGAGCTGTTTTTT. It is translated as CASSLSYRGTGELFF.

The chain has TRBV4-1 and TRBJ2-7; D call uncertain. Between the trimmed V and J ends, which lost 0 bases and 1 base, there was a span of 7 bases. The CDR3 consists of 14 residues. Germline CDR1 MGHRA, CDR2 YSYEKL. CDR3 in DNA: TGCGCCAGCAGCCAAGATTCCGGGTCCTACGAGCAGTACTTC. Residues: CASSQDSGSYEQYF.

The rearrangement links TRBV20-1 to TRBJ2-3, with TRBD2 identical over 7 bases. Per germline, CDR1 DFQATT and CDR2 SNEGSKA (reference sequence). The CDR3 sequence is 11 residues long. Trimming cost V 6 bases and J 13 bases; bases outside gene matches: 10. Here the CDR3 reads CSATRDYQKYF. DNA of the CDR3: TGCAGTGCCACCCGGGACTACCAAAAGTATTTT.

There are a few counts of this clone. The chain carries TRBV9 and TRBJ1-3; 9 nucleotides align to TRBD1. The CDR3 totals 16 residues. The germline gives CDR1 SGDLS, CDR2 YYNGEE. The V gene end was trimmed by 1 base and the J gene end by 3 bases; junction bases not matched to a gene: 5. In DNA form, the CDR3 reads TGTGCCAGCAGCGTAAATACAGGGGGCTTTGGAAACACCATATATTTT. Translation: CASSVNTGGFGNTIYF.

This chain connects TRBV5-4 to TRBJ2-2, with D perhaps TRBD2 (6 bases). Germline assignment: CDR1 SGHNT and CDR2 YYREEE (reference sequence). V lost 4 bases and J 0 bases, leaving 13 bases between the germline ends. The CDR3 is 16 residues long. The DNA for the CDR3 is TGTGCCAGCAGCCCGGAATGGGGGGCGAACACCGGGGAGCTGTTTTTT. Its translation: CASSPEWGANTGELFF.

The gene calls are TRBV5-4 and TRBJ2-7, with D unresolved. CDR1 is SGHNT and CDR2 is YYREEE in the germline V gene (reference sequence). The CDR3 is 14 residues long. V lost 0 bases to trimming and J lost 4 bases, with 11 bases between them. CDR3 in DNA: TGTGCCAGCAGCTTGGACTTAAAACCTTACGAGCAGTACTTC. Translation gives CASSLDLKPYEQYF. The complete variable domain, with remaining parts taken from reference TRBV5-4 and TRBJ2-7, reads ETGVTQSPTHLIKTRGQQVTLRCSSQSGHNTVSWYQQALGQGPQFIFQYYREEENGRGNFPPRFSGLQFPNYSSELNVNALELDDSALYLCASSLDLKPYEQYFGPGTRLTVT.

V usage is TRBV5-1 and J usage is TRBJ1-2; TRBD1 is a possible D gene (6 bases). V lost 4 bases, J lost 3 bases, and 22 bases lay in between. The CDR3 loop spans 17 amino acids. Germline CDR1 SGHRS, CDR2 YFSETQ. The CDR3 DNA sequence: TGCGCCAGCAGCCCGGGGGGGGTACAGGGCGGAGACTATGGCTACACCTTC. Residues: CASSPGGVQGGDYGYTF.

The chain uses TRBV11-2 and TRBJ2-7; D is possibly TRBD2 (6 bases). The V and J ends lost 1 base and 9 bases respectively, with 7 bases between them. Germline CDR1 is SGHAT and CDR2 is FQNNGV. The CDR3 spans 11 residues. This chain's CDR3 is CASSLVGGQYF. CDR3 bases: TGTGCCAGCAGCTTAGTGGGGGGGCAGTACTTC.

The chain joins TRBV6-5 to TRBJ2-7, with 7 positions matching TRBD1. The CDR3 covers 15 residues. Per the germline V gene, CDR1 is MNHEY and CDR2 is SVGAGI. Losses at the gene ends were 2 bases for V and 2 bases for J; bases not matched to a gene: 6. CDR3 protein: CASSYKGALPYEQYF. The CDR3 DNA reads as TGTGCCAGCAGTTACAAGGGGGCACTTCCCTACGAGCAGTACTTC.

CDR3 sequence: CASSLAVARPETQYF. CDR3 coding DNA: TGTGCCAGCAGCTTAGCGGTTGCGCGCCCGGAGACCCAGTACTTC. This chain uses TRBV11-2 with TRBJ2-5; D gene ambiguous. Germline CDR1 SGHAT, CDR2 FQNNGV. The V and J ends lost 1 base and 5 bases respectively, with 14 bases between them. The CDR3 is 15 amino acids. The whole variable domain, filled in from reference TRBV11-2 and TRBJ2-5, reads EAGVAQSPRYKIIEKRQSVAFWCNPISGHATLYWYQQILGQGPKLLIQFQNNGVVDDSQLPKDRFSAERLKGVDSTLKIQPAKLEDSAVYLCASSLAVARPETQYFGPGTRLLVL.

The CDR3 DNA follows: TGTGCCAGCGGTATCAGGGTTCAGCCCCAGCATTTT. Translating gives CASGIRVQPQHF. V and J are TRBV28 and TRBJ1-5, with D maybe TRBD1 (5 bases). V was trimmed by 8 bases and J by 6 bases, leaving 11 bases between them. CDR1 and CDR2 from the germline V gene are MDHEN and SYDVKM. The length of the CDR3 is 12 residues.

This chain uses TRBV15 with TRBJ1-5, with TRBD1 matching over 9 bases. The V and J ends lost 5 bases and 4 bases, in that order; junction bases with no gene match: 6. Germline lookup yields CDR1 LNHNV and CDR2 YYDKDF (reference sequence). This CDR3 comprises 15 residues. The chain's CDR3 is CATSGGTGMNQPQHF. CDR3 nucleotides: TGTGCCACCAGCGGAGGGACAGGGATGAATCAGCCCCAGCATTTT.

The chain recombines TRBV6-6 with TRBJ2-2; TRBD1 agrees at 7 bases. CDR3 size: 15 residues. Germline V gene data show CDR1 as MNHNY and CDR2 as SVGAGI (reference sequence). V was pared by 5 bases and J by 6 bases, with 9 bases of the junction left unmatched. The CDR3 here is CASSPFGQASGELFF. The CDR3 coding sequence is TGTGCCAGCAGTCCCTTTGGACAGGCATCCGGGGAGCTGTTTTTT.

This clone showed up just once. The chain uses TRBV19 and TRBJ2-3, with 8 bases lining up with TRBD2. This CDR3 contains 14 residues. The trim removed 7 bases at V and 4 bases at J, leaving 7 bases unmatched. Germline V gives CDR1 LNHDA, CDR2 SQIVND (reference sequence). CDR3: CASNAGRGADTQYF. The CDR3 nucleotides are TGTGCCAGTAACGCCGGGAGGGGAGCAGATACGCAGTATTTT.

The chain is built from TRBV13 and TRBJ2-3; D may be TRBD2 (5 bases). Germline assignment: CDR1 PRHDT and CDR2 FYEKMQ (reference sequence). V was trimmed by 5 bases and J by 0 bases, leaving 9 bases between them. The CDR3 sequence is 14 residues long. The CDR3 nucleotides are TGTGCCAGCAGCAGAAGGGAGAGCACAGATACGCAGTATTTT. Its translation: CASSRRESTDTQYF.

The chain couples TRBV27 to TRBJ1-4; D is perhaps TRBD1 (6 bases). Trimming left V 6 bases short and J 8 bases short, with 19 bases between. The germline V gene encodes CDR1 MNHEY and CDR2 SMNVEV (reference sequence). The CDR3 runs 15 residues. In DNA form, the CDR3 reads TGTGCCAGCAGGAAATCGGGACAATTAGGGGAAAAACTGTTTTTT. It specifies CASRKSGQLGEKLFF.

This chain joins TRBV6-5 and TRBJ2-5; 9 nucleotides line up with TRBD2. J gave up 5 bases and V 4 bases, and 8 bases lay outside the gene matches. Germline V gene sequence: CDR1 MNHEY, CDR2 SVGAGI. The CDR3 is 15 residues long. The CDR3 here is CASSLGSGSPETQYF. CDR3 bases: TGTGCCAGCAGTTTGGGTAGCGGGAGTCCCGAGACCCAGTACTTC.

The V call is TRBV12-5, the J call TRBJ2-2; 9 bases are a match to TRBD1. This CDR3 spans 17 amino acids. Trimming at V came to 2 bases and at J to 6 bases, leaving 10 bases not matched to a gene. Looked up from germline, CDR1 is LGHNT and CDR2 is FRNRAP. The CDR3 spells CASGLSGTGSVAGELFF. The CDR3 region has the DNA TGTGCTAGTGGTTTGTCCGGGACAGGGTCCGTTGCCGGGGAGCTGTTTTTT.

J is TRBJ2-3 and V is TRBV6-5, with TRBD1 identical over 7 bases. J lost 1 base, V lost 0 bases, and 4 bases had no gene match. The CDR3 extends over 16 amino acids. CDR1 is MNHEY and CDR2 is SVGAGI in the germline V gene. The CDR3, as DNA: TGTGCCAGCAGTTACTCAAGACAGGGAGGCACAGATACGCAGTATTTT. Residues: CASSYSRQGGTDTQYF.

This clone was observed a few times. The rearrangement joins TRBV5-1 to TRBJ2-3; 8 bases match TRBD2. CDR1 SGHRS and CDR2 YFSETQ come from the germline V gene. The CDR3 is 17 residues long. V lost 4 bases, J lost 3 bases, and 13 bases stayed unmatched. CDR3 nucleotides: TGCGCCAGCAGCGGACCCACGGCGGGAGGTGTGACAGATACGCAGTATTTT. Translating it yields CASSGPTAGGVTDTQYF.